Each of the 14 T cell receptor beta chains below was sequenced from the same sample in a study of Graves' ophthalmopathy and Graves' hyperthyroidism. As the template, RNA transcripts were used to amplify TCR beta CDR3 regions. HTBI primers were employed in first-round RT-PCR, then a second-round multiplex PCR followed. TCRdb recomputed calls from the multiplex PCR reads with MiXCR, one row per CDR3 protein. The sample lists 660,000 or so distinct CDR3 sequences; about two fifths were seen once. Sequencing used peripheral blood. These receptors all come from an adult man with Graves' ophthalmopathy.

In the case of this clonotype: A much larger clonotype is one base distant, so this may be a read error. The chain couples TRBV7-3 to TRBJ1-6; 11 positions agree with TRBD1. Germline lookup yields CDR1 SGHTA and CDR2 FQGTGA. Losses at the gene ends were 5 bases for V and 9 bases for J; bases not matched to a gene: 6. The CDR3 covers 15 residues. The CDR3 is CASSTGTGGLSPLHF. The CDR3, as DNA: TGTGCCAGCAGCACCGGGACAGGGGGTCTTTCACCCCTCCACTTT.

The genes are TRBV9 and TRBJ1-5, with 8 bases lining up with TRBD1. The CDR3 totals 16 residues. Germline trimming cut 4 bases from V and 5 bases from J; bases unmatched to any gene: 11. Germline CDR1 is SGDLS and CDR2 is YYNGEE. The CDR3 DNA reads as TGTGCCAGCAGCAGTGGGCCAGGGGGCGCCGATCAGCCCCAGCATTTT. Encoded protein: CASSSGPGGADQPQHF.

This chain links TRBV29-1 with TRBJ1-4, with 10 bases aligning to TRBD1. Germline V CDR1 and CDR2: SQVTM, ANQGSEA. V shed 6 bases, J shed 6 bases, and the junction held 16 bases outside the gene matches. CDR3 length: 17 residues. As DNA, the CDR3 is TGCAGCGTCTCCGGGACAGGGGCGAATAGGCTACATGAAAAACTGTTTTTT. Residues: CSVSGTGANRLHEKLFF.

In this sample, this clonotype turned up many times. The rearrangement links TRBV5-6 to TRBJ1-6; D remains ambiguous. The germline V gene encodes CDR1 SGHDT and CDR2 YYEEEE. CDR3 length: 13 residues. Trimming removed 1 base at V and 5 bases at J, with 4 bases between. Here the CDR3 reads CASSLYHNSPLHF. The CDR3 DNA is TGTGCCAGCAGCTTGTACCATAATTCACCCCTCCACTTT.

For this clonotype: A single base separates this from a much larger clone, so it may be a read error. CDR3 sequence (DNA): TGTGCCATCAGCCAATTAAATCAGCCCCAGCATTTT. Protein product: CAISQLNQPQHF. The chain links TRBV6-6 to TRBJ1-5; D gene ambiguous. V lost 10 bases and J lost 4, with 11 bases in between. CDR1 MNHNY and CDR2 SVGAGI come from the germline V gene (reference sequence). This CDR3 is built from 12 residues.

Turning to this clonotype: The junction does not match germline at one end; this may be a read error. The V call is TRBV10-2, the J call TRBJ2-7; no definite D call. In germline, CDR1 is WSHSY, CDR2 SAAADI. The CDR3 is made up of 10 amino acids. CDR3: CASSESAQYF. The CDR3 DNA follows: TGTGCCAGCAGTGAAAGCGCGCAGTACTTC.

This clonotype turned up a few times. The genes are TRBV27 and TRBJ2-7; D not certain. The V and J ends lost 6 bases and 1 base respectively, with 10 bases between them. This CDR3 spans 13 amino acids. Germline lookup yields CDR1 MNHEY and CDR2 SMNVEV (reference sequence). The DNA for the CDR3 is TGTGCCAGCAGCCGTGTGGGGTCCTACGAGCAGTACTTC. This translates into CASSRVGSYEQYF.

As concerns this clonotype: Its ends do not fully match the called genes, so a read error is possible. This rearrangement joins TRBV10-3 to TRBJ2-5, with 8 bases aligning to TRBD1. The CDR3 has 16 residues. CDR1 is ENHRY, CDR2 SYGVKD, per germline. The CDR3 DNA reads TGTGCCAGCAGTCAAGACAGGGGACCAATTCAAGAGACCCAGTACTTC. Protein: CASSQDRGPIQETQYF.

This clonotype was seen once. The V gene is TRBV20-1, the J gene TRBJ1-5, with no clear D. Trimming cost V 3 bases and J 11 bases, with 14 bases left between them. CDR1 and CDR2 from the germline V gene are DFQATT and SNEGSKA (reference sequence). This CDR3 has 12 amino acids. The CDR3 DNA follows: TGCAGTGCTAGTCGAGGAATGGAGACCCAGCATTTT. Translated: CSASRGMETQHF.

This clonotype was counted at least ten times. The chain joins TRBV5-5 to TRBJ2-5; D is possibly TRBD2 (6 bases). Germline CDR1 reads SGHKS; CDR2 reads YYEKEE (reference sequence). The CDR3 spans 14 residues. The germline V and J ends were trimmed by 2 bases and 5 bases, with 13 bases remaining between them. The CDR3 sequence is CASSLILASETQYF. In nucleotides, the CDR3 is TGTGCCAGCAGCTTAATCCTAGCGTCCGAGACCCAGTACTTC.

Worth noting for this clonotype: This likely comes from a read error, as the CDR3 has no conserved phenylalanine or tryptophan at its end. The chain uses TRBV5-1 and TRBJ2-7; 7 nucleotides align to TRBD1. This CDR3 has 13 residues. V dropped 4 bases and J dropped 2; count of bases not matched to a gene: 3. Per germline, CDR1 SGHRS and CDR2 YFSETQ. For the CDR3, the DNA is TGCGCCAGCAGCAAGGGACAGACCTACGAGCAGTACCTC. Protein product: CASSKGQTYEQYL.

Ten or more counts support this clonotype. The chain joins TRBV15 to TRBJ2-5; D gene uncertain. Trimming removed 4 bases from V and 2 bases from J, with 11 bases in between. CDR1 and CDR2 (germline): LNHNV, YYDKDF (reference sequence). The CDR3 is 14 amino acids. The CDR3: CATSKPGQQETQYF. For the CDR3, the DNA is TGTGCCACCAGCAAACCGGGCCAACAAGAGACCCAGTACTTC.

The gene calls are TRBV24-1 and TRBJ1-5; 9 nucleotides line up with TRBD1. CDR1 is KGHDR, CDR2 SFDVKD, per germline. The CDR3 totals 13 residues. The CDR3 reads CATGTGNNQPQHF. Here the CDR3 DNA reads TGTGCAACCGGGACAGGGAACAATCAGCCCCAGCATTTT.

This clonotype was seen only a few times. As DNA, the CDR3 is TGTGCCAGCAGCGCCCGAGGGGGGGCAAATGAAAAACTGTTTTTT. Translating it yields CASSARGGANEKLFF. This chain links TRBV7-8 with TRBJ1-4, with D perhaps matching TRBD1 (6 bases). This CDR3 has 15 amino acids. CDR1 and CDR2 (germline): SGHVS, FQNEAQ. V was clipped by 5 bases and J by 5 bases, with 15 bases between them.